This TCR beta chain was captured in a study of technical replicates of blood from several donors. This clone was seen a single time. The protocol was immunoSEQ multiplex PCR, while the TCRdb copy is restricted to in-frame clones and leaves out a portion. The sample gives 55,000 to 60,000 clones, 93% of which show up once; less than 5.5% is in the top ten. CDR3 length: 15 residues. The V end was cut by 3 bases, the J end by 4 bases, with 16 bases between. Germline V gene lookup returns CDR1 SGHVS and CDR2 FQNEAQ. Sequenced: PBMCs. This clonotype was obtained from a human donor in good health. Some clones in this sample may be carry-over from other donors' samples. V and J are TRBV7-8 and TRBJ2-7, with D hard to call. In DNA form, the CDR3 reads TGTGCCAGCAGCTTGCCACCCGGAGCCTCATACGAGCAGTACTTC. Its translation: CASSLPPGASYEQYF.